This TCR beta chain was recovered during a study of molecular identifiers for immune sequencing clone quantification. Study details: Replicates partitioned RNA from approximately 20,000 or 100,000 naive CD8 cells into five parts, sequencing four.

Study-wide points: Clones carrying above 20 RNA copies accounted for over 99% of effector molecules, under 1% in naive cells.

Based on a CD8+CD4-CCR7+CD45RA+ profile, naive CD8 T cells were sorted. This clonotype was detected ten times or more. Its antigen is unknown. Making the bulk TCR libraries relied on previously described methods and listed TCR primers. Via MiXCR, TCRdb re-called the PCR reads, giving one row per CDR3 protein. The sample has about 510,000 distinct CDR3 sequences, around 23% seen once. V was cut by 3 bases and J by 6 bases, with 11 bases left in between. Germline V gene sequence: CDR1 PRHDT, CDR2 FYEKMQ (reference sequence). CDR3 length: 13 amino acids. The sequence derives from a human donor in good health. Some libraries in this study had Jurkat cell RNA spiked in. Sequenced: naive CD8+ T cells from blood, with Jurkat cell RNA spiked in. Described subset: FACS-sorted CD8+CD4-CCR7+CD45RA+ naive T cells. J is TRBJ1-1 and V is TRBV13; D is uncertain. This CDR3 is CASSLITVAEAFF. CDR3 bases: TGTGCCAGCAGCTTGATCACTGTGGCTGAAGCTTTCTTT.